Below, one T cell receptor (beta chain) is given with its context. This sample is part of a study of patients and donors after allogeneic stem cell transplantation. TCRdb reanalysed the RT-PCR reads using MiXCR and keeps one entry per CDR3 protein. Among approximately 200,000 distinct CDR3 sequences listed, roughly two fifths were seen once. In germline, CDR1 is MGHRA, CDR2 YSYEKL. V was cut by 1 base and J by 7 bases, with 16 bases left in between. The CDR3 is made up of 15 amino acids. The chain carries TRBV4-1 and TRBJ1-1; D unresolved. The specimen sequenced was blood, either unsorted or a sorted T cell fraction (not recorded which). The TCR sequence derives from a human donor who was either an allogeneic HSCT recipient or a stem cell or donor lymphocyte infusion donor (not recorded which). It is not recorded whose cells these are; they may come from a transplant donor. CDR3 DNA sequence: TGCGCCAGCAGCCAAGGTCACGGAGCAACAGTTGAAGCTTTCTTT. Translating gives CASSQGHGATVEAFF.